A selection of T cell receptor beta chains follows, all from one sample in a study of shared clonotypes between healthy human individuals. The assay was immunoSEQ multiplex PCR, and TCRdb's table has in-frame clones only and misses some. There are about 2.1 million clones in the sample; about 93% occur only once, and more than 1.5% lies in the top ten. Sequencing used naive CD8+ T cells from PBMCs. The receptors come from a man between 18 and 29 years old in good health. Some clones in this sample may be carry-over from other donors' samples. Both conserved end residues are part of each CDR3. The order of the fields is clone size, V gene, J gene, D gene, CDR3 DNA, CDR3 protein. A D gene is named only where the DNA matches it firmly. Clone size is stated in some rows and not others, as once, few, many or a class when expanded.

.	TRBV27	TRBJ1-1	.	TGTGCCAGCTTAGGGTCTCAGGGAAGGGGCACTGAAGCTTTCTTT	CASLGSQGRGTEAFF
.	TRBV2	TRBJ2-6	.	TGTGCCAGCACCGCGAGGGATAAGCCCTCTGGGGCCAACGTCCTGACTTTC	CASTARDKPSGANVLTF
.	TRBV6-6	TRBJ1-1	.	TGTGCCAGCGCTTTGGGGGCCTACCTGAACACTGAAGCTTTCTTT	CASALGAYLNTEAFF
.	TRBV7-9	TRBJ2-7	.	TGTGCCAGCAGCTCCACGTTATCCTACGAGCAGTACTTC	CASSSTLSYEQYF
.	TRBV28	TRBJ2-7	.	TGTGCCAGCACCTCCCTCCCGGGCTCCTACGAGCAGTACTTC	CASTSLPGSYEQYF
few	TRBV29-1	TRBJ2-7	.	TGCAGCGTTGATATGGGGTTCCCCTACGAGCAGTACTTC	CSVDMGFPYEQYF
.	TRBV20-1	TRBJ2-1	.	TGCAGTGCCCTTTCCTACAATGAGCAGTTCTTC	CSALSYNEQFF
.	TRBV5-5	TRBJ2-2	.	TGTGCCAGCAGCTTGGCCCGTATCAGCGGGGAGCTGTTTTTT	CASSLARISGELFF
.	TRBV5-5	TRBJ2-7	.	TGTGCCAGCAGCCCCACGAGAGACAATTACGAGCAGTACTTC	CASSPTRDNYEQYF
.	TRBV27	TRBJ1-3	.	TGTGCCAGCAGTTTATCGGCAGGGGTAGCTGGAAACACCATATATTTT	CASSLSAGVAGNTIYF
.	TRBV4-1	TRBJ1-1	.	TGCGCCAGCAGGGACAGCTTTATGAACACTGAAGCTTTCTTT	CASRDSFMNTEAFF
.	TRBV7-9	TRBJ1-5	.	TGTGCCAGCAGCTTATCTGAAAGGGCCCAGCCCCAGCATTTT	CASSLSERAQPQHF
.	TRBV27	TRBJ2-1	.	TGTGCCAGCAGTCGGTATTCGGACCCCTCCTACAATGAGCAGTTCTTC	CASSRYSDPSYNEQFF
.	TRBV7-9	TRBJ2-7	TRBD1	TGTGCCAGCAGCACCCGGACAGGGATTAATCCTCCCTACGAGCAGTACTTC	CASSTRTGINPPYEQYF
.	TRBV7-9	TRBJ2-1	TRBD2	TGTGCCAGCAGCCGGGGGGACTTGGATTGGATGGATGAGCAGTTCTTC	CASSRGDLDWMDEQFF
.	TRBV27	TRBJ2-7	TRBD2	TGTGCCAGCAGCCCAGGACTAGCGGGATTCTACGAGCAGTACTTC	CASSPGLAGFYEQYF
.	TRBV28	TRBJ2-5	TRBD2	TGTGCCAGCAGTTTATGGGGACTAGCGGGTCTCCAAGAGACCCAGTACTTC	CASSLWGLAGLQETQYF
.	TRBV11-2	TRBJ1-3	.	TGTGCCAGCAGCAAATCGGTAACAGGATCAAACACCATATATTTT	CASSKSVTGSNTIYF
.	TRBV27	TRBJ2-1	.	TGTGCCAGCAGCATAATCCCGGGACTTCTTTACAATGAGCAGTTCTTC	CASSIIPGLLYNEQFF
.	TRBV11-2	TRBJ2-7	.	TGTGCCAGCAGGAAGCAGGGGGAGCAGTACTTC	CASRKQGEQYF
.	TRBV9	TRBJ2-3	.	TGTGCCAGCAGCGTAGTCGGGACTCGCACAGATACGCAGTATTTT	CASSVVGTRTDTQYF
once	TRBV27	TRBJ2-7	TRBD2	TGTGCCAGCCGTTTAGCGGGAGTAAAAGACGAGCAGTACTTC	CASRLAGVKDEQYF
.	TRBV6-1	TRBJ2-1	.	TGTGCCAGCAGTGGAGCCAGCAATGAGCAGTTCTTC	CASSGASNEQFF
.	TRBV9	TRBJ1-1	.	TGTGCCAGCAGCCTTTTCGACTGGGGGACTGAAGCTTTCTTT	CASSLFDWGTEAFF
.	TRBV7-3	TRBJ2-1	.	TGTGCCAGCAGCCTCGACTGGCGGGACCATGAGCAGTTCTTC	CASSLDWRDHEQFF
.	TRBV19	TRBJ1-5	.	TGTGCCAGTAGTATAGACCAGGAGGCTCAGCCCCAGCATTTT	CASSIDQEAQPQHF
once	TRBV27	TRBJ2-1	.	TGTGCCAGCAGTTTCCAAGTAGTCGATGAGCAGTTCTTC	CASSFQVVDEQFF
.	TRBV13	TRBJ2-2	TRBD2	TGTGCCAGCAGCTTAATTGCAGGGAGGGGAACCGGGGAGCTGTTTTTT	CASSLIAGRGTGELFF
few	TRBV28	TRBJ1-1	.	TGTGCCAGCAGTTTATTAAACGACCCTGAAGCTTTCTTT	CASSLLNDPEAFF
.	TRBV7-3	TRBJ2-5	TRBD1	TGTGCCAGCAGCTATAGGGGACAGAGACAAGAGACCCAGTACTTC	CASSYRGQRQETQYF
.	TRBV27	TRBJ2-2	TRBD1	TGTGCCAGCAGTATGGGGACAGGGGTAACCGGGGAGCTGTTTTTT	CASSMGTGVTGELFF
.	TRBV6-5	TRBJ2-5	TRBD1	TGTGCCAGCAGCCAGACAGGGTCCCACCAAGAGACCCAGTACTTC	CASSQTGSHQETQYF
.	TRBV27	TRBJ1-1	.	TGTGCCAGTTACCACAGAGGGAACACTGAAGCTTTCTTT	CASYHRGNTEAFF
.	TRBV11-2	TRBJ2-1	.	TGTGCCAGCAGCTTAGAGAGGCAGGGCCAATACAATGAGCAGTTCTTC	CASSLERQGQYNEQFF
.	TRBV27	TRBJ2-1	.	TGTGCCAGCAGTCGATTTGGCGGGAATGAGCAGTTCTTC	CASSRFGGNEQFF
.	TRBV28	TRBJ2-7	.	TGTGCCAGCAGTTCCCCATCTTCCAGCTCCTACGAGCAGTACTTC	CASSSPSSSSYEQYF
.	TRBV10-3	TRBJ1-4	.	TGTGCCACCCGAGGTGAAAAACTGTTTTTT	CATRGEKLFF
.	TRBV4-3	TRBJ2-5	.	TGCGCCAGCAGCCAAGACTATGAGGAGACCCAGTACTTC	CASSQDYEETQYF
.	TRBV11-2	TRBJ2-7	.	TGTGCCAGCAGCCTAACCCTACGGACTACGAGCTCCTACGAGCAGTACTTC	CASSLTLRTTSSYEQYF
.	TRBV19	TRBJ1-1	.	TGTGCCAGTCTAATGAACACTGAAGCTTTCTTT	CASLMNTEAFF
.	TRBV19	TRBJ1-2	.	TGTGCCAGTAGTATAGTTGGGGACTATGGCTACACCTTC	CASSIVGDYGYTF